These 17 T cell receptor beta chains came from one sample sequenced in a study of CD8 T cells in ankylosing spondylitis. Each CDR3 protein is one row after TCRdb ran MiXCR on the 5' RACE reads. Found here are 200,000 to 250,000 distinct CDR3 sequences, approximately 10% of them singletons; the top ten hold about a fifth. The sample taken for sequencing was blood, either unsorted or a sorted T cell fraction (not recorded which). These receptors were obtained from a male donor with ankylosing spondylitis or in good health (not recorded which).

This chain links TRBV5-1 with TRBJ2-3; D is possibly TRBD1 (6 bases). Between the trimmed V and J ends, which lost 4 bases and 1 base, there was a span of 13 bases. The germline gives CDR1 SGHRS, CDR2 YFSETQ. The CDR3 covers 15 residues. CDR3 in amino acids: CASSHGNRGTDTQYF. In DNA, the CDR3 is TGCGCCAGCAGCCATGGGAACAGGGGCACAGATACGCAGTATTTT.

In this sample, this clonotype turned up many times. The chain uses TRBV12-3 or TRBV12-4 and TRBJ2-5, with D possibly being TRBD2 (5 bases). CDR3 length: 13 residues. With 3 bases removed from V and 2 bases from J, the gap between germline ends came to 7 bases. CDR3 region: CASSFSAQETQYF. The CDR3 DNA reads as TGTGCCAGCAGTTTTAGCGCACAAGAGACCCAGTACTTC.

Ten or more counts support this clonotype. The CDR3 nucleotides read TGCAGTGCTAGAGATTTAGAAGCAGCAGATACGCAGTATTTT. Its translation: CSARDLEAADTQYF. The chain carries TRBV20-1 and TRBJ2-3; D is unclear. Per the germline V gene, CDR1 is DFQATT and CDR2 is SNEGSKA (reference sequence). The CDR3 has 14 residues. Trimming took off 0 bases at V and 4 bases at J, with 11 bases between the two ends.

In this sample, this clonotype turned up many times. The rearrangement uses TRBV12-3 or TRBV12-4 and TRBJ2-3, with D hard to call. Trimming took 5 bases from V and 7 from J, leaving 10 bases between them. CDR3 length: 12 amino acids. The CDR3 here is CASSPQQNTQYF. CDR3 nucleotides: TGTGCCAGCAGTCCCCAGCAAAATACGCAGTATTTT.

This clonotype came up many times. The V and J genes are TRBV7-3 and TRBJ2-3; TRBD2 matches 9 bases. Germline CDR1 reads SGHTA; CDR2 reads FQGTGA. Trimming took 5 bases from V and 4 from J; bases not matched to a gene: 13. This CDR3 is 17 amino acids long. The CDR3 loop is CASSRNLGASGADTQYF. The CDR3 DNA sequence: TGTGCCAGCAGCCGTAACCTCGGGGCTAGCGGGGCAGATACGCAGTATTTT.

V gene TRBV5-1 combines with J gene TRBJ1-1, with D possibly TRBD1 on 5 matching bases. Germline assignment: CDR1 SGHRS and CDR2 YFSETQ. Trimming removed 0 bases from V and 6 bases from J, with 12 bases in between. There are 14 residues in the CDR3. CDR3 coding DNA: TGCGCCAGCAGCTTGGCCGGGGGAGGGCCTGAAGCTTTCTTT. Translating gives CASSLAGGGPEAFF.

The CDR3 sequence is CASSYYGTELEAFF. CDR3 DNA: TGTGCCAGCAGTTACTACGGGACAGAGCTTGAAGCTTTCTTT. The chain uses TRBV6-2 or TRBV6-3 and TRBJ1-1; 7 bases line up with TRBD1. Germline-derived CDR1 and CDR2 are MNHEY and SVGEGT. V trimming: 1 base; J trimming: 7 bases; junction bases outside the gene matches: 6. The CDR3 length is 14 residues.

Many counts were recorded for this clonotype. V is TRBV12-3 or TRBV12-4 and J is TRBJ2-1, with D perhaps TRBD2 (7 bases). The ends were cut back, 6 bases at V and 6 bases at J, with 18 bases in the middle. The CDR3 is made up of 15 amino acids. The CDR3 region is CASSPRGAVGNEQFF. The CDR3 DNA sequence: TGTGCCAGCAGCCCACGGGGGGCCGTTGGCAATGAGCAGTTCTTC.

The genes are TRBV30 and TRBJ1-2; no definite D call. The V and J ends lost 0 bases and 6 bases respectively, with 8 bases between them. The CDR3 is 12 amino acids. Germline V lookup: CDR1 GTSNPN, CDR2 SVGIG (reference sequence). CDR3 in DNA: TGTGCCTGGAGTGTAGGGCAGCATGGCTACACCTTC. It yields the protein CAWSVGQHGYTF.

V and J are TRBV2 and TRBJ2-7; 7 bases line up with TRBD2. Germline assignment: CDR1 SNHLY and CDR2 FYNNEI. V gave up 7 bases and J gave up 6 bases; unmatched junction bases: 15. This CDR3 contains 15 residues. The CDR3 protein is CASILEGAGSREQYF. CDR3 nucleotide sequence: TGTGCCAGCATTCTGGAGGGAGCGGGGAGTCGCGAGCAGTACTTC. Drawing the rest from reference TRBV2 and TRBJ2-7, the complete variable domain is EPEVTQTPSHQVTQMGQEVILRCVPISNHLYFYWYRQILGQKVEFLVSFYNNEISEKSEIFDDQFSVERPDGSNFTLKIRSTKLEDSAMYFCASILEGAGSREQYFGPGTRLTVT.

Many counts were recorded for this clonotype. The genes are TRBV5-1 and TRBJ2-2; TRBD1 matches 7 bases. V shed 2 bases, J shed 6 bases, and the junction held 7 bases outside the gene matches. The CDR3 sequence is 15 residues long. Germline CDR1 reads SGHRS; CDR2 reads YFSETQ. The CDR3 DNA reads as TGCGCCAGCAGCTTCCGGGACAGCTGGTCCGGGGAGCTGTTTTTT. Translating gives CASSFRDSWSGELFF.

Only a few counts were recorded for this clonotype. This rearrangement joins TRBV28 to TRBJ2-5, with 7 bases that match TRBD2. V shed 5 bases, J shed 1 base, and the junction held 10 bases outside the gene matches. Germline values: CDR1 MDHEN, CDR2 SYDVKM. The CDR3 contains 16 residues. The CDR3 loop is CASSPGGYGSQETQYF. The DNA for the CDR3 is TGTGCCAGCAGTCCCGGGGGGTATGGTAGCCAAGAGACCCAGTACTTC. The variable domain in full, with the rest retrieved from reference TRBV28 and TRBJ2-5, is DVKVTQSSRYLVKRTGEKVFLECVQDMDHENMFWYRQDPGLGLRLIYFSYDVKMKEKGDIPEGYSVSREKKERFSLILESASTNQTSMYLCASSPGGYGSQETQYFGPGTRLLVL.

This clonotype was counted at least ten times. The genes are TRBV20-1 and TRBJ2-7; 8 nucleotides match TRBD1. The V and J ends lost 4 bases and 5 bases, in that order; junction bases with no gene match: 10. This CDR3 region has 14 residues. Germline V lookup: CDR1 DFQATT, CDR2 SNEGSKA (reference sequence). The CDR3 here is CSAITYRGVNEQYF. CDR3 bases: TGCAGTGCTATCACATACAGGGGGGTGAACGAGCAGTACTTC.

This clonotype was counted many times. This rearrangement joins TRBV20-1 to TRBJ2-1; the D gene could be TRBD1 or TRBD2 (5 bases each). The germline V gene has CDR1 DFQATT and CDR2 SNEGSKA (reference sequence). CDR3 length: 16 residues. V was clipped by 6 bases and J by 0 bases, with 18 bases between them. In nucleotides, the CDR3 is TGCAGTGCCACCGGGACGGCCGTCGGCTCCTACAATGAGCAGTTCTTC. It is translated as CSATGTAVGSYNEQFF.

This clonotype has a count of ten or more. V usage is TRBV7-3 and J usage is TRBJ2-1, with 8 bases lining up with TRBD1. The CDR3 has 16 residues. The germline gives CDR1 SGHTA, CDR2 FQGTGA. With 2 bases clipped from V and 0 bases from J, the junction kept 3 bases outside the gene matches. The CDR3 DNA is TGTGCCAGCAGCTTACAGGGGGCCGGCTCCTACAATGAGCAGTTCTTC. It is translated as CASSLQGAGSYNEQFF.

This clonotype was detected many times. The V gene is TRBV15, the J gene TRBJ2-5; 10 nucleotides agree with TRBD1. Germline trimming cut 3 bases from V and 4 bases from J; bases unmatched to any gene: 8. In germline, CDR1 is LNHNV, CDR2 YYDKDF (reference sequence). The CDR3 length is 16 residues. CDR3 coding DNA: TGTGCCACCAGCAGGGACGGGACAGGGGTAGCAGAGACCCAGTACTTC. Protein: CATSRDGTGVAETQYF.

This clonotype was observed a few times. The chain combines TRBV3-1 with TRBJ2-5; perhaps TRBD2 as D (6 bases). The CDR3 length is 14 residues. Germline V gene data show CDR1 as LGHDT and CDR2 as YNNKEL (reference sequence). Trimming left V 0 bases short and J 4 bases short, with 9 bases between. The DNA of the CDR3 is TGTGCCAGCAGCCAAGAGCCCGGGGGAGAGACCCAGTACTTC. Protein product: CASSQEPGGETQYF.